A single sample gave rise to the 4 T cell receptor beta chains below, sequenced in a study of cytomegalovirus exposure and HLA in healthy donors. Using immunoSEQ multiplex PCR, the repertoire was profiled, and TCRdb retains in-frame clones only, with some absent. Found here are over 100,000 clones, approximately 91% of them singletons; the top ten hold more than 2%. Sequenced input: PBMCs. The receptors shown here come from a woman aged 18 to 35 in good health and CMV-seronegative.

A few counts support this clone. V is TRBV28 and J is TRBJ2-5; 8 nucleotides align to TRBD1. There are 12 residues in the CDR3. Germline CDR1 reads MDHEN; CDR2 reads SYDVKM. Losses at the gene ends were 7 bases for V and 4 bases for J; bases not matched to a gene: 2. The CDR3 here is CASKQGGETQYF. CDR3 nucleotides: TGTGCCAGCAAACAGGGGGGAGAGACCCAGTACTTC.

The chain is built from TRBV28 and TRBJ1-2, with D possibly being TRBD1 (6 bases). Germline values: CDR1 MDHEN, CDR2 SYDVKM. The V gene lost 7 bases and the J gene lost 7 bases, with 16 bases spanning the gap. The CDR3 length is 13 residues. CDR3 in amino acids: CASKSGGAGGYTF. For the CDR3, the DNA is TGTGCCAGCAAGTCGGGGGGCGCGGGTGGCTACACCTTC.

The chain joins TRBV5-1 to TRBJ1-2; 9 bases are shared with TRBD1. V shed 2 bases, J shed 3 bases, and the junction held 2 bases outside the gene matches. The CDR3 is 14 residues long. Germline CDR1 is SGHRS and CDR2 is YFSETQ. The CDR3 DNA is TGCGCCAGCAGCTTAACAGGGGGCTACTATGGCTACACCTTC. This sequence encodes CASSLTGGYYGYTF. The complete variable domain, with remaining parts taken from reference TRBV5-1 and TRBJ1-2, reads KAGVTQTPRYLIKTRGQQVTLSCSPISGHRSVSWYQQTPGQGLQFLFEYFSETQRNKGNFPGRFSGRQFSNSRSEMNVSTLELGDSALYLCASSLTGGYYGYTFGSGTRLTVV.

The rearrangement joins TRBV6-1 to TRBJ2-5; D gene ambiguous. V was shortened by 7 bases and J by 2 bases, with 11 bases between the two germline ends. CDR1 MNHNS and CDR2 SASEGT come from the germline V gene. This CDR3 is built from 13 residues. The CDR3 nucleotides read TGTGCCAGCACTAAAAGTGAGCAAGAGACCCAGTACTTC. This translates into CASTKSEQETQYF.